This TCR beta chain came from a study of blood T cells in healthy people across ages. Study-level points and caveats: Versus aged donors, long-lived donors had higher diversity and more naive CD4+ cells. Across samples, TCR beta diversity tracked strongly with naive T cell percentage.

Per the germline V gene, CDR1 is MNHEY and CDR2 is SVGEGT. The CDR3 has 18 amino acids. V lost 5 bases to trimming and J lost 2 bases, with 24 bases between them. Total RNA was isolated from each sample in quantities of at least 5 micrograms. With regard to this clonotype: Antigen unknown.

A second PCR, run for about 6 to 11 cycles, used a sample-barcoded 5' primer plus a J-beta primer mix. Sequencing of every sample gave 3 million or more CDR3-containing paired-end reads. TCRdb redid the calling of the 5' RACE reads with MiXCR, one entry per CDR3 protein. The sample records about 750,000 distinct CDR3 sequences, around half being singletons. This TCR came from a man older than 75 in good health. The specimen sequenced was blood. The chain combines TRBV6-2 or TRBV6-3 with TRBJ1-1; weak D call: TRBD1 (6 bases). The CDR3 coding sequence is TGTGCCAGCAGTCAGAAAAGGACAGACCATAATAAAAACACTGAAGCTTTCTTT. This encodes CASSQKRTDHNKNTEAFF.